Below are 29 T cell receptor beta chains sequenced from a single sample in a study of cytomegalovirus exposure and HLA in healthy donors. Both 60 Vbeta primers and 13 Jbeta primers went into the PCR. Clones were sequenced by immunoSEQ multiplex PCR, and TCRdb holds only the in-frame ones, with some missing. The table includes about 98,000 clones, under 70% detected once. Material: PBMCs. The source of these receptors is a man in his fifties in good health and CMV-seronegative.

The CDR3 here is CASSLERGRLGYTF. The CDR3 DNA follows: TGCGCCAGCAGCTTGGAAAGGGGGCGACTTGGCTACACCTTC. The V and J genes are TRBV5-1 and TRBJ1-2; 7 positions agree with TRBD1. Germline values: CDR1 SGHRS, CDR2 YFSETQ. V trimming: 0 bases; J trimming: 7 bases; junction bases outside the gene matches: 6. The CDR3 is 14 residues long.

This clone showed up just a few times. The V and J genes are TRBV19 and TRBJ1-2, with D unclear. Germline V gene sequence: CDR1 LNHDA, CDR2 SQIVND (reference sequence). This CDR3 has 17 amino acids. Trimming took 3 bases from V and 6 from J, leaving 23 bases between them. The CDR3 loop is CASSIQVGSLRIHGYTF. Written as DNA, the CDR3 is TGTGCCAGTAGTATTCAGGTCGGATCACTCAGAATCCATGGCTACACCTTC. Looking up the rest from reference TRBV19 and TRBJ1-2 gives the full variable domain: DGGITQSPKYLFRKEGQNVTLSCEQNLNHDAMYWYRQDPGQGLRLIYYSQIVNDFQKGDIAEGYSVSREKKESFPLTVTSAQKNPTAFYLCASSIQVGSLRIHGYTFGSGTRLTVV.

This clone has more than one count but fewer than ten. Relative to the germline gene, one junction end is altered; a read error may explain this. The chain is built from TRBV7-9 and TRBJ1-1; TRBD1 aligns across 7 bases. CDR1 is SEHNR, CDR2 FQNEAQ, per germline (reference sequence). The CDR3 loop spans 12 amino acids. The CDR3 DNA reads TGTTCCAGCAGCTTAGGGACAGTTGAAGCTTTCTTT. Protein product: CSSSLGTVEAFF.

The chain recombines TRBV5-1 with TRBJ2-2; TRBD2 aligns across 9 bases. The V gene end was trimmed by 0 bases and the J gene end by 8 bases; junction bases not matched to a gene: 8. There are 16 residues in the CDR3. Germline assignment: CDR1 SGHRS and CDR2 YFSETQ. The CDR3 protein is CASSLETSGNTGELFF. Here the CDR3 DNA reads TGCGCCAGCAGCTTGGAGACTAGCGGTAATACAGGGGAGCTGTTTTTT.

This rearrangement joins TRBV28 to TRBJ2-1; 10 bases match TRBD1. CDR3 size: 15 residues. The J segment lost 10 bases and the V segment lost 5 bases, leaving 11 bases of the junction unmatched. From germline, CDR1 is MDHEN and CDR2 SYDVKM. DNA of the CDR3: TGTGCCAGCAGTACGGGGGACAGGGGATGGCAAGAGCAGTTCTTC. This sequence encodes CASSTGDRGWQEQFF.

This clone was detected only once. This rearrangement joins TRBV5-1 to TRBJ2-3; tentatively, D is TRBD2 (5 bases). This CDR3 is built from 15 residues. Trimming cost V 2 bases and J 2 bases, with 12 bases left between them. Germline CDR1 reads SGHRS; CDR2 reads YFSETQ. CDR3 coding DNA: TGCGCCAGCAGCTTTTTGTTGAGGGACACAGATACGCAGTATTTT. Protein: CASSFLLRDTDTQYF.

This chain links TRBV7-9 with TRBJ2-5, with 7 positions matching TRBD2. V shed 7 bases, J shed 4 bases, and the junction held 12 bases outside the gene matches. This CDR3 has 15 amino acids. CDR1 SEHNR and CDR2 FQNEAQ come from the germline V gene (reference sequence). CDR3 in amino acids: CASIPNGGGGETQYF. The CDR3, as DNA: TGTGCCAGCATCCCGAATGGGGGGGGAGGAGAGACCCAGTACTTC.

The chain combines TRBV6-6 with TRBJ2-6; no clear D. Germline CDR1 and CDR2: MNHNY and SVGAGI (reference sequence). Between the trimmed V and J ends, which lost 5 bases and 0 bases, there was a span of 5 bases. This CDR3 has 14 residues. The CDR3 sequence: CASSAVSGANVLTF. The DNA for the CDR3 is TGTGCCAGCAGTGCAGTCTCTGGGGCCAACGTCCTGACTTTC.

This clone was picked up one time. This chain joins TRBV6-5 and TRBJ2-5, with a tentative D call TRBD1 (6 bases). The J call is in doubt because the DNA end fits TRBJ2-7 better. CDR1 MNHEY and CDR2 SVGAGI come from the germline V gene. The CDR3 loop spans 14 amino acids. The CDR3 here is CASSYYRASYEQYF. For the CDR3, the DNA is TGTGCCAGCAGTTACTACAGGGCGTCCTACGAGCAGTACTTC.

The chain recombines TRBV6-5 with TRBJ1-2; D unclear. Per germline, CDR1 MNHEY and CDR2 SVGAGI. The CDR3 runs to 13 residues. Between the trimmed V and J ends, which lost 8 bases and 4 bases, there was a span of 14 bases. CDR3 loop: CASSQATGYGYTF. Written as DNA, the CDR3 is TGTGCCAGCTCGCAGGCCACCGGCTATGGCTACACCTTC.

The chain has TRBV5-1 and TRBJ2-6; TRBD1 might be the D (5 bases). Germline V gene sequence: CDR1 SGHRS, CDR2 YFSETQ. V was clipped by 2 bases and J by 2 bases, with 14 bases between them. CDR3 length: 17 amino acids. In nucleotides, the CDR3 is TGCGCCAGCAGCTTAATTTCTCAGGGCACTGGGGCCAACGTCCTGACTTTC. Protein: CASSLISQGTGANVLTF. The full variable domain, rest sourced from reference TRBV5-1 and TRBJ2-6, is KAGVTQTPRYLIKTRGQQVTLSCSPISGHRSVSWYQQTPGQGLQFLFEYFSETQRNKGNFPGRFSGRQFSNSRSEMNVSTLELGDSALYLCASSLISQGTGANVLTFGAGSRLTVL.

This chain links TRBV21-1 with TRBJ1-1. TRBV21-1 is tagged as a pseudogene. There are 18 residues in the CDR3. The CDR3 reads CASSFTVTGVVSNTEAFF. CDR3 in DNA: TGTGCCAGCAGCTTTACGGTGACCGGGGTGGTGTCGAACACTGAAGCTTTCTTT.

The chain couples TRBV7-2 to TRBJ1-6; tentatively, D is TRBD1 (5 bases). CDR3 size: 19 residues. The V end lost 0 bases, the J end lost 8 bases, and 23 bases lay between the germline ends. Germline V lookup: CDR1 SGHTA, CDR2 FQGNSA. This CDR3 is CASSLAGSTRGLSYSPLHF. CDR3 bases: TGTGCCAGCAGCTTAGCGGGGTCAACAAGGGGCCTGAGCTATTCACCCCTCCACTTT.

The rearrangement links TRBV7-9 to TRBJ2-2; D is possibly TRBD2 (5 bases). The V gene's germline CDR1 is SEHNR and CDR2 FQNEAQ (reference sequence). Deletions cut 3 bases from V and 1 base from J, with 9 bases between. The CDR3 runs to 15 residues. The CDR3 is CASSFIGVNTGELFF. The CDR3 bases are TGTGCCAGCAGCTTTATCGGGGTGAACACCGGGGAGCTGTTTTTT.

This rearrangement joins TRBV19 to TRBJ1-1, with unresolved D. This CDR3 has 13 amino acids. The V and J ends lost 10 bases and 2 bases respectively, with 14 bases between them. CDR1 and CDR2 from the germline V gene are LNHDA and SQIVND (reference sequence). The CDR3 bases are TGTGCCACCGCGTCTGGTCTTAACACTGAAGCTTTCTTT. It translates to CATASGLNTEAFF.

This clone is a singleton in its sample. The rearrangement joins TRBV27 to TRBJ2-3; no clear D gene. Germline loops: CDR1 MNHEY, CDR2 SMNVEV (reference sequence). This CDR3 comprises 16 residues. V gave up 7 bases and J gave up 3 bases, with 20 bases separating them. As DNA, the CDR3 is TGTGCCAGCAAAAGAGTGAGCAGGATCGAGACAGATACGCAGTATTTT. Residues: CASKRVSRIETDTQYF.

This clone was counted at least ten times. The CDR3 bases are TGCGCCAGCAGCCTACGGGACAGGGTCACAGATACGCAGTATTTT. This sequence encodes CASSLRDRVTDTQYF. This rearrangement joins TRBV4-1 to TRBJ2-3, with 9 bases fitting TRBD1. CDR3 length equals 15 residues. Germline V CDR1 and CDR2: MGHRA, YSYEKL. V shed 4 bases, J shed 2 bases, and the junction held 4 bases outside the gene matches.

This clone was counted between two and nine times. The V gene is TRBV6-1, the J gene TRBJ2-5; the match to TRBD2 covers 9 bases. V lost 3 bases to trimming and J lost 5 bases; unmatched junction nucleotides: 10. The CDR3 has 16 amino acids. Germline V lookup: CDR1 MNHNS, CDR2 SASEGT. The CDR3 is CASSDRTSAWTETQYF. In nucleotides, the CDR3 is TGTGCCAGCAGTGACCGGACTAGCGCGTGGACGGAGACCCAGTACTTC.

The chain uses TRBV5-1 and TRBJ2-6; TRBD2 aligns across 10 bases. CDR1 and CDR2 (germline): SGHRS, YFSETQ. The CDR3 spans 18 residues. The V segment lost 1 base and the J segment 0 bases; nucleotides outside the gene matches: 4. The CDR3 bases are TGCGCCAGCAGCTTGACTAGCGGGGTTAGCTCTGGGGCCAACGTCCTGACTTTC. Amino acids: CASSLTSGVSSGANVLTF.

The chain links TRBV10-3 to TRBJ1-2; 9 nucleotides line up with TRBD1. V shed 6 bases, J shed 6 bases, and the junction held 14 bases outside the gene matches. This CDR3 has 16 residues. From germline, CDR1 is ENHRY and CDR2 SYGVKD. CDR3: CAIRGGTGRVENGYTF. The CDR3 region has the DNA TGTGCCATCAGAGGGGGGACAGGGAGGGTGGAGAATGGCTACACCTTC.

This chain uses TRBV5-1 with TRBJ2-7, with a tentative D call TRBD1 (6 bases). The CDR3 totals 15 residues. V lost 1 base and J lost 2, with 13 bases in between. Germline V CDR1 and CDR2: SGHRS, YFSETQ. In nucleotides, the CDR3 is TGCGCCAGCAGCTTGACAGGGTCTAACACCTACGAGCAGTACTTC. It codes for CASSLTGSNTYEQYF.

This chain links TRBV18 with TRBJ2-3; possible D gene TRBD1, 6 bases. This CDR3 comprises 14 residues. In germline, CDR1 is KGHSH, CDR2 LQKENI. Trimming took 2 bases from V and 6 from J, leaving 12 bases between them. CDR3 protein: CASSPLQGLDTQYF. The CDR3 DNA reads TGTGCCAGCTCACCATTACAGGGTCTGGATACGCAGTATTTT.

The V and J genes are TRBV5-1 and TRBJ1-2, with a weak D call TRBD1 (5 bases). This CDR3 has 14 residues. The germline V and J ends were trimmed by 1 base and 4 bases, with 11 bases remaining between them. The germline V gene encodes CDR1 SGHRS and CDR2 YFSETQ. This chain's CDR3 is CASSLSRVGYGYTF. CDR3 sequence (DNA): TGCGCCAGCAGCTTGTCCAGGGTGGGCTATGGCTACACCTTC. Full variable domain (remainder filled in from reference TRBV5-1 and TRBJ1-2): KAGVTQTPRYLIKTRGQQVTLSCSPISGHRSVSWYQQTPGQGLQFLFEYFSETQRNKGNFPGRFSGRQFSNSRSEMNVSTLELGDSALYLCASSLSRVGYGYTFGSGTRLTVV.

The chain joins TRBV11-2 to TRBJ2-7, with D maybe TRBD2 (5 bases). The CDR3 has 12 residues. Germline CDR1 and CDR2: SGHAT and FQNNGV. Trimming took 4 bases from V and 4 from J, leaving 8 bases between them. CDR3 protein: CASSSDWYEQYF. The CDR3 nucleotides are TGTGCCAGCAGCTCGGACTGGTACGAGCAGTACTTC.

The genes are TRBV2 and TRBJ2-3; 9 bases are shared with TRBD2. CDR1 and CDR2 from the germline V gene are SNHLY and FYNNEI. This CDR3 has 14 residues. V shed 8 bases and J 1 base; nucleotides not matched to a gene: 4. The CDR3 DNA sequence: TGTGCCAGCCTGGGACTAGCCCGCACAGATACGCAGTATTTT. Residues: CASLGLARTDTQYF.

The J gene is TRBJ1-1, the V gene TRBV10-3, with 8 positions matching TRBD1. Germline-derived CDR1 and CDR2 are ENHRY and SYGVKD. There are 14 residues in the CDR3. Trimming at V came to 10 bases and at J to 4 bases, leaving 11 bases not matched to a gene. The CDR3 DNA follows: TGTGCCACCATCTCTACAGGGGGACTCACTGAAGCTTTCTTT. This translates into CATISTGGLTEAFF.

Only one count was recorded for this clone. The chain joins TRBV18 to TRBJ2-2; 11 bases match TRBD2. The CDR3 covers 18 residues. Germline V gene lookup returns CDR1 KGHSH and CDR2 LQKENI. The J segment lost 5 bases and the V segment lost 1 base, leaving 9 bases of the junction unmatched. CDR3 nucleotide sequence: TGTGCCAGCTCACCACGAATCTTCGGGACTAGCGGAACCGGGGAGCTGTTTTTT. Encoded protein: CASSPRIFGTSGTGELFF.

By sample share, this clone is large (0.1 to 1%). V and J are TRBV7-9 and TRBJ2-2, with TRBD1 matching over 7 bases. The CDR3 runs to 14 residues. The germline gives CDR1 SEHNR, CDR2 FQNEAQ (reference sequence). V dropped 7 bases and J dropped 3; count of bases not matched to a gene: 5. CDR3 nucleotide sequence: TGTGCCAGCATCGGGACAGACTACACCGGGGAGCTGTTTTTT. It yields the protein CASIGTDYTGELFF.

The chain links TRBV5-3 to TRBJ2-7, with a possible D match to TRBD1 (6 bases). TRBV5-3 counts as an open reading frame of uncertain function. This CDR3 has 15 amino acids. V shed 2 bases and J shed 3 bases, with 15 bases lying between them. For the CDR3, the DNA is TGTGCCAGAAGCTTTACTCCCGGGACAAACTACGAGCAGTACTTC. The encoded protein is CARSFTPGTNYEQYF.